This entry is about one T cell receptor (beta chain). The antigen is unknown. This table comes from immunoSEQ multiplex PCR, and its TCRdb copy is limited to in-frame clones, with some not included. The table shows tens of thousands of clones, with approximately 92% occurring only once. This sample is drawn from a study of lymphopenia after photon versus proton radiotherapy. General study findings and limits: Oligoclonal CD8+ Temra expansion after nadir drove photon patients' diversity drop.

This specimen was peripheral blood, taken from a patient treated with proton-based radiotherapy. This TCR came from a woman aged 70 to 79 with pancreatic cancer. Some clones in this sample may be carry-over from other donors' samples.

Here the CDR3 reads CATSSRLAGDTDTQYF. CDR3 in DNA: TGTGCCACCAGCTCCCGACTAGCGGGAGACACAGATACGCAGTATTTT. V is TRBV15 and J is TRBJ2-3, with 12 bases identical to TRBD2. The germline V gene encodes CDR1 LNHNV and CDR2 YYDKDF (reference sequence). The CDR3 runs 16 residues. The V gene end was trimmed by 5 bases and the J gene end by 2 bases; junction bases not matched to a gene: 5.